This passage covers 3 T cell receptor beta chains from one sample sequenced in a study of cytotoxic CD8 clonotypes in ibrutinib-treated CLL. Sequenced by immunoSEQ multiplex PCR; TCRdb stores in-frame clones only, minus some. This table has about 120,000 clones, roughly 57% appearing once. Sequenced here: PBMCs, sampled after 24 months of ibrutinib treatment. The receptors originated from a human donor with chronic lymphocytic leukemia.

CDR3 amino acids: CASSPLSEYNEQFF. The CDR3 nucleotides are TGTGCCAGCTCACCTTTAAGCGAATACAATGAGCAGTTCTTC. V gene TRBV18 combines with J gene TRBJ2-1; D is ambiguous. CDR3 length equals 14 residues. Germline CDR1 and CDR2: KGHSH and LQKENI. Trimming removed 3 bases at V and 4 bases at J, with 10 bases between.

The rearrangement uses TRBV11-3 and TRBJ1-3; 8 bases match TRBD1. Trimming cost V 6 bases and J 4 bases; bases outside gene matches: 5. The CDR3 has 14 amino acids. Germline V CDR1 and CDR2: SGHNT, YENEEA. This chain's CDR3 is CASSKDRDGNTIYF. The CDR3 DNA reads TGTGCCAGCAGTAAGGACAGGGACGGAAACACCATATATTTT.

This clone was detected only a few times. The chain carries TRBV7-3 and TRBJ2-3, with 9 bases fitting TRBD2. V lost 4 bases to trimming and J lost 2 bases; unmatched junction nucleotides: 4. The CDR3 contains 15 residues. From germline, CDR1 is SGHTA and CDR2 FQGTGA. CDR3 protein: CASSSSGVDTDTQYF. The CDR3 DNA is TGTGCCAGCAGCTCTAGCGGGGTTGACACAGATACGCAGTATTTT.